This is a list of T cell receptor beta chains from one sample in a study of shared clonotypes between healthy human individuals. Some clones are missing from TCRdb's copy, which holds only in-frame ones; the method was immunoSEQ multiplex PCR. This table has 2,500,000 or so clones, 80% to 95% appearing once. Sequenced sample: naive CD4+ T cells from PBMCs. The receptors come from a man aged 18 to 29 in good health. Some clones in this sample may be carry-over from other donors' samples. Both conserved end residues are part of each CDR3. D genes are given only for firm matches. For some rows the clone size is stated as once, few or many, or as a class when expanded; others skip it.

v_call: TRBV5-1; clone_size: NA; d_call: TRBD2; j_call: TRBJ2-3; cdr3_aa: CASSLVSSGITDTQYF; cdr3_nt: TGCGCCAGCAGCTTGGTTAGTAGCGGGATCACAGATACGCAGTATTTT
v_call: TRBV14; clone_size: NA; d_call: TRBD1; j_call: TRBJ2-7; cdr3_aa: CASSQDPTDRESEQYF; cdr3_nt: TGTGCCAGCAGCCAAGACCCCACTGACAGGGAGAGCGAGCAGTACTTC
v_call: TRBV6-5; clone_size: NA; d_call: TRBD2; j_call: TRBJ2-7; cdr3_aa: CASSSPGRGGTYEQYF; cdr3_nt: TGTGCCAGCAGTTCCCCCGGCCGGGGGGGCACCTACGAGCAGTACTTC
v_call: TRBV5-8; clone_size: once; d_call: NA; j_call: TRBJ1-2; cdr3_aa: CASSRGTVTYGYTF; cdr3_nt: TGTGCCAGCAGCAGGGGGACGGTAACGTATGGCTACACCTTC
v_call: TRBV5-5; clone_size: NA; d_call: NA; j_call: TRBJ2-7; cdr3_aa: CASRPGGSSYEQYF; cdr3_nt: TGTGCCAGCAGACCGGGCGGCTCTTCCTACGAGCAGTACTTC
v_call: TRBV28; clone_size: NA; d_call: NA; j_call: TRBJ1-5; cdr3_aa: CASSLSRDDQPQHF; cdr3_nt: TGTGCCAGCAGTTTGAGCAGGGACGATCAGCCCCAGCATTTT
v_call: TRBV6-5; clone_size: NA; d_call: NA; j_call: TRBJ2-7; cdr3_aa: CASSYGGRKQYF; cdr3_nt: TGTGCCAGCAGTTATGGGGGTCGTAAGCAGTACTTC
v_call: TRBV19; clone_size: NA; d_call: TRBD1; j_call: TRBJ1-1; cdr3_aa: CASSIGQGPEAFF; cdr3_nt: TGTGCCAGTAGTATCGGACAGGGCCCTGAAGCTTTCTTT
v_call: TRBV2; clone_size: NA; d_call: TRBD1; j_call: TRBJ1-2; cdr3_aa: CASSLGIRTGALGYGYTF; cdr3_nt: TGTGCCAGCAGTCTTGGGATAAGGACAGGGGCTTTAGGCTATGGCTACACCTTC
v_call: TRBV30; clone_size: NA; d_call: NA; j_call: TRBJ1-5; cdr3_aa: CAWSESQLNQPQHF; cdr3_nt: TGTGCCTGGAGTGAAAGTCAGCTCAATCAGCCCCAGCATTTT
v_call: TRBV7-9; clone_size: NA; d_call: TRBD1; j_call: TRBJ2-1; cdr3_aa: CASSLGQGANEQFF; cdr3_nt: TGTGCCAGCAGCTTAGGGCAGGGGGCTAATGAGCAGTTCTTC
v_call: TRBV10-3; clone_size: NA; d_call: TRBD1; j_call: TRBJ1-5; cdr3_aa: CAISESAINRGRQPQHF; cdr3_nt: TGTGCCATCAGTGAGTCCGCGATCAACAGGGGTAGGCAGCCCCAGCATTTT
v_call: TRBV5-1; clone_size: NA; d_call: TRBD2; j_call: TRBJ2-1; cdr3_aa: CASSLTSGSMNEQFF; cdr3_nt: TGCGCCAGCAGCCTGACTAGCGGGAGCATGAATGAGCAGTTCTTC
v_call: TRBV28; clone_size: NA; d_call: TRBD2; j_call: TRBJ2-1; cdr3_aa: CAVGGRADNEQFF; cdr3_nt: TGTGCCGTGGGTGGGAGGGCGGACAATGAGCAGTTCTTC
v_call: TRBV30; clone_size: once; d_call: NA; j_call: TRBJ2-3; cdr3_aa: CAWTTGVQTDTQYF; cdr3_nt: TGTGCCTGGACGACTGGGGTCCAAACAGATACGCAGTATTTT
v_call: TRBV5-1; clone_size: NA; d_call: NA; j_call: TRBJ1-5; cdr3_aa: CASSLEGGNQPQHF; cdr3_nt: TGCGCCAGCAGCTTGGAGGGAGGAAATCAGCCCCAGCATTTT
v_call: TRBV2; clone_size: NA; d_call: NA; j_call: TRBJ2-3; cdr3_aa: CASSDREAQYF; cdr3_nt: TGTGCCAGCAGTGACAGGGAGGCGCAGTATTTT
v_call: TRBV18; clone_size: NA; d_call: NA; j_call: TRBJ1-3; cdr3_aa: CASSSAPQSSVDGNTIYF; cdr3_nt: TGTGCCAGCTCATCCGCTCCCCAGTCATCTGTGGACGGAAACACCATATATTTT
v_call: TRBV11-2; clone_size: NA; d_call: TRBD1; j_call: TRBJ2-7; cdr3_aa: CASSLEDRESYEQYF; cdr3_nt: TGTGCCAGCAGCTTAGAGGACAGGGAGTCCTACGAGCAGTACTTC
v_call: TRBV15; clone_size: NA; d_call: NA; j_call: TRBJ1-5; cdr3_aa: CATSRGASGNQPQHF; cdr3_nt: TGTGCCACCAGCAGAGGGGCTTCGGGTAATCAGCCCCAGCATTTT
v_call: TRBV6-5; clone_size: NA; d_call: TRBD2; j_call: TRBJ2-7; cdr3_aa: CASTTSGGSSYEQYF; cdr3_nt: TGTGCCAGCACTACTAGCGGAGGCTCCTCCTACGAGCAGTACTTC
v_call: TRBV18; clone_size: NA; d_call: NA; j_call: TRBJ2-5; cdr3_aa: CASSPPGQETQYF; cdr3_nt: TGTGCCAGCTCACCTCCGGGGCAAGAGACCCAGTACTTC
v_call: TRBV2; clone_size: NA; d_call: NA; j_call: TRBJ1-2; cdr3_aa: CASSEEWQGGYTF; cdr3_nt: TGTGCCAGCAGTGAAGAGTGGCAGGGTGGCTACACCTTC
v_call: TRBV7-8; clone_size: NA; d_call: TRBD2; j_call: TRBJ2-7; cdr3_aa: CASSLVGLADHSYEQYF; cdr3_nt: TGTGCCAGCAGCTTAGTAGGACTAGCGGACCACTCCTACGAGCAGTACTTC
v_call: TRBV7-2; clone_size: NA; d_call: NA; j_call: TRBJ2-1; cdr3_aa: CASSLVGGTPYNEQFF; cdr3_nt: TGTGCCAGCAGCTTAGTAGGGGGTACCCCCTACAATGAGCAGTTCTTC
v_call: TRBV5-1; clone_size: NA; d_call: NA; j_call: TRBJ1-2; cdr3_aa: CASSLAEGRNYGYTF; cdr3_nt: TGCGCCAGCAGCTTGGCCGAGGGGCGCAACTATGGCTACACCTTC
v_call: TRBV19; clone_size: NA; d_call: NA; j_call: TRBJ1-1; cdr3_aa: CATTGQQNTEAFF; cdr3_nt: TGTGCCACGACGGGACAACAGAACACTGAAGCTTTCTTT
v_call: TRBV2; clone_size: few; d_call: NA; j_call: TRBJ1-5; cdr3_aa: CASSEQHIQAPQHF; cdr3_nt: TGTGCCAGCAGTGAACAACACATTCAGGCGCCCCAGCATTTT
v_call: TRBV29-1; clone_size: NA; d_call: NA; j_call: TRBJ2-2; cdr3_aa: CSVSGVIGELFF; cdr3_nt: TGCAGCGTCTCAGGGGTGATCGGGGAGCTGTTTTTT